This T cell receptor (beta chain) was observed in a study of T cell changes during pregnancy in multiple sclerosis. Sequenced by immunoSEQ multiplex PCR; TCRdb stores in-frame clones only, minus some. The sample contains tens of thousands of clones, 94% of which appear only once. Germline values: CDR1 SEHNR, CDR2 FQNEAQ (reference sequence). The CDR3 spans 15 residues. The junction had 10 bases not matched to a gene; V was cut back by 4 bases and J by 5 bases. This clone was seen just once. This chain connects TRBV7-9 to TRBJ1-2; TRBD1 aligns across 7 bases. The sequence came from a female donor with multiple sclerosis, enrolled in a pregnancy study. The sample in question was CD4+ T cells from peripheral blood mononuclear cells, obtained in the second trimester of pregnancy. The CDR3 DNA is TGTGCCAGCAGCTCGGGGGCAGGGGGATGGTATGGCTACACCTTC. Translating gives CASSSGAGGWYGYTF. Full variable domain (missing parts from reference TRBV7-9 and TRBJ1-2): DTGVSQNPRHKITKRGQNVTFRCDPISEHNRLYWYRQTLGQGPEFLTYFQNEAQLEKSRLLSDRFSAERPKGSFSTLEIQRTEQGDSAMYLCASSSGAGGWYGYTFGSGTRLTVV.